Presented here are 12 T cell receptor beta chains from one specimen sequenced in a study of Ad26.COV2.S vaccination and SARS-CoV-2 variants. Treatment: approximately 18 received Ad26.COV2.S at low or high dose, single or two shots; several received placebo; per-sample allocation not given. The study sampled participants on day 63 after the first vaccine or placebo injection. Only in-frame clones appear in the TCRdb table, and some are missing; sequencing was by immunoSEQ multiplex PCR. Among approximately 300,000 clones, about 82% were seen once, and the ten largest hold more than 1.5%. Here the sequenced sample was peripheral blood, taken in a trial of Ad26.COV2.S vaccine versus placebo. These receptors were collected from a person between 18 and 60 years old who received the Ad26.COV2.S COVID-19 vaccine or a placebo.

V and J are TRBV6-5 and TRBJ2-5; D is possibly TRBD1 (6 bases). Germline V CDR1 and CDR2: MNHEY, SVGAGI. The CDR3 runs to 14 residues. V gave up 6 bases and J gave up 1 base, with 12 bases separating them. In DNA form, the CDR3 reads TGTGCCAGCAGCATCACAGGGACCCAAGAGACCCAGTACTTC. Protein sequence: CASSITGTQETQYF.

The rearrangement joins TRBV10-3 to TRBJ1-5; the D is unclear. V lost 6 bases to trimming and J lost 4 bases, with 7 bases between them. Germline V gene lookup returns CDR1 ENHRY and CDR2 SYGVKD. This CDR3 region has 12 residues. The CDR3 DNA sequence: TGTGCCATCAGGGCAGATAATCAGCCCCAGCATTTT. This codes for CAIRADNQPQHF.

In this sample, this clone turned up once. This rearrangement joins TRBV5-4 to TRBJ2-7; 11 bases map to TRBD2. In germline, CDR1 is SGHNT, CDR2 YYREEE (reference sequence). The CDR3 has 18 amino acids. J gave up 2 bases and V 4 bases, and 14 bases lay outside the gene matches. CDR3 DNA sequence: TGTGCCAGCAGCCCCGGCACTAGCGGGGGACCCTCGGCCTACGAGCAGTACTTC. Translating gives CASSPGTSGGPSAYEQYF.

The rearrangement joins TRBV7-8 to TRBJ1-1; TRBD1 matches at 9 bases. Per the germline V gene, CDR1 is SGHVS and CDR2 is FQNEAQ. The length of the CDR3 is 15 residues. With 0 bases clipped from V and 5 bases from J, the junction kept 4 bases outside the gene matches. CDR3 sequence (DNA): TGTGCCAGCAGCTTAGCACAGGGGGCAGGAACTGAAGCTTTCTTT. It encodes CASSLAQGAGTEAFF.

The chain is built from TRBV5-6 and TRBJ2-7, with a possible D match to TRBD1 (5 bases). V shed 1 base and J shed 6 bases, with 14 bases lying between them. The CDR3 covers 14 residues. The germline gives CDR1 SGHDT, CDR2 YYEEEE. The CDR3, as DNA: TGTGCCAGCAGCTTGTGGAAAGGGGCCGGCGAGCAGTACTTC. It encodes CASSLWKGAGEQYF.

The CDR3 region has the DNA TGTGCCAGCAGTTACGCCCTCTTCGGCTACACCTTC. Encoded protein: CASSYALFGYTF. The gene calls are TRBV6-2 or TRBV6-3 and TRBJ1-2; D ambiguous. Trimming pared 2 bases from V and 8 bases from J, leaving 9 bases between. CDR1 MNHEY and CDR2 SVGEGT come from the germline V gene. The CDR3 runs to 12 residues.

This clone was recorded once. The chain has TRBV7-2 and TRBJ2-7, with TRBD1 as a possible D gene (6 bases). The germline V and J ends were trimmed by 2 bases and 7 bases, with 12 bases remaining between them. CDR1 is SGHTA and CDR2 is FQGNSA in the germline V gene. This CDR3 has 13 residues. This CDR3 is CASSLSRRGEQYF. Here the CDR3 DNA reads TGTGCCAGCAGCTTAAGTCGAAGGGGGGAGCAGTACTTC.

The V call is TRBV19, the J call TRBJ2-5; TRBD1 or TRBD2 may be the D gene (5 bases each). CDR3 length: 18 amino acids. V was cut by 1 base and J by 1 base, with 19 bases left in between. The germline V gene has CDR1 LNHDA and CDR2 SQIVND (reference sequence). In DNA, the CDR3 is TGTGCCAGTAGTATAGGACCGGGACGGATCCTTAGCCAAGAGACCCAGTACTTC. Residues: CASSIGPGRILSQETQYF.

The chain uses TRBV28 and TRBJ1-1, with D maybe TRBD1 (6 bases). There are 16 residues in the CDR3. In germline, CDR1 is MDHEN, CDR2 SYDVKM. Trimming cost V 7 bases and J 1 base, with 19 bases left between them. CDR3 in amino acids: CASTRPTGPSNTEAFF. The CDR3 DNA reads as TGTGCCAGCACCAGACCGACAGGTCCATCGAACACTGAAGCTTTCTTT.

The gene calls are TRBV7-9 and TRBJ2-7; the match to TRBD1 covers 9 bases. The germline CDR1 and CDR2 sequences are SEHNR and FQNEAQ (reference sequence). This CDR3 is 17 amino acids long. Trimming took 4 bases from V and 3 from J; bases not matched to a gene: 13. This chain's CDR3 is CASSSLRRQGGNYEQYF. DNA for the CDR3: TGTGCCAGCAGCTCCCTCCGTCGACAGGGGGGTAACTACGAGCAGTACTTC.

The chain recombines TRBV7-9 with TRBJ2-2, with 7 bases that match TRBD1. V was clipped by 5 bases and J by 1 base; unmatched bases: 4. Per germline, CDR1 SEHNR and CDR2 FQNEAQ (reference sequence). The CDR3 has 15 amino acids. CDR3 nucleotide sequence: TGTGCCAGCAGCGCCCGGACAGGGAACACCGGGGAGCTGTTTTTT. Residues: CASSARTGNTGELFF.

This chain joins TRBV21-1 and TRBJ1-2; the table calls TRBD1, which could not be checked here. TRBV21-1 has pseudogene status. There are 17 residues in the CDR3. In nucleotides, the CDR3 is TGTGCCAGCAGCAAGGAGCTGGGACAGGGGTATTACTATGGCTACACCTTC. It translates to CASSKELGQGYYYGYTF.